The 26 T cell receptor beta chains below were found in one sample sequenced in a study of blood T cell repertoires in COVID-19. Clones were sequenced by immunoSEQ multiplex PCR, and TCRdb holds only the in-frame ones, with some missing. The table has about 270,000 clones, around 87% seen once. The specimen sequenced was PBMCs or T cells enriched from blood (not recorded which). These TCRs come from a woman aged 18-29 years who had recovered from COVID-19.

The CDR3: CASSFGRVAADPNNEQFF. The DNA for the CDR3 is TGTGCCAGCAGCTTCGGCCGGGTGGCAGCGGATCCAAACAATGAGCAGTTCTTC. The V call is TRBV13, the J call TRBJ2-1, with D perhaps matching TRBD2 (5 bases). There are 18 residues in the CDR3. Trimming cost V 3 bases and J 5 bases, with 23 bases left between them. CDR1 and CDR2 from the germline V gene are PRHDT and FYEKMQ (reference sequence).

The J gene is TRBJ1-1, the V gene TRBV2, with D hard to call. Trimming took off 7 bases at V and 1 base at J, with 13 bases between the two ends. CDR3 size: 14 residues. Germline V gene sequence: CDR1 SNHLY, CDR2 FYNNEI. CDR3 nucleotide sequence: TGTGCCAGCAATAGGGAGATCGGGAACACTGAAGCTTTCTTT. Protein product: CASNREIGNTEAFF. The variable domain in full, with the rest retrieved from reference TRBV2 and TRBJ1-1, is EPEVTQTPSHQVTQMGQEVILRCVPISNHLYFYWYRQILGQKVEFLVSFYNNEISEKSEIFDDQFSVERPDGSNFTLKIRSTKLEDSAMYFCASNREIGNTEAFFGQGTRLTVV.

In regard to this clone: The same CDR3 is also encoded by other DNA sequences in this sample. The V and J genes are TRBV5-1 and TRBJ1-6, with 9 bases matching TRBD1. CDR3 size: 15 residues. Germline V CDR1 and CDR2: SGHRS, YFSETQ. J gave up 10 bases and V 0 bases, and 5 bases lay outside the gene matches. The CDR3 sequence is CASSLAGQGRSPLHF. DNA for the CDR3: TGCGCCAGCAGCTTGGCGGGACAGGGACGGTCACCCCTCCACTTT.

This rearrangement joins TRBV5-1 to TRBJ1-4, with 9 bases identical to TRBD1. The CDR3 extends over 16 amino acids. V trimming: 0 bases; J trimming: 4 bases; junction bases outside the gene matches: 4. CDR1 and CDR2 from the germline V gene are SGHRS and YFSETQ. The CDR3 nucleotides read TGCGCCAGCAGCTTGGTACAGGGGGCGGGTAATGAAAAACTGTTTTTT. It encodes CASSLVQGAGNEKLFF.

The chain carries TRBV4-2 and TRBJ2-7; TRBD2 agrees at 13 bases. The length of the CDR3 is 17 residues. V lost 0 bases to trimming and J lost 2 bases; unmatched junction nucleotides: 4. The germline CDR1 and CDR2 sequences are LGHNA and YNFKEQ. The CDR3: CASSQDRTSGGAYEQYF. DNA for the CDR3: TGTGCCAGCAGCCAAGACCGGACTAGCGGGGGAGCCTACGAGCAGTACTTC.

The chain employs TRBV15 and TRBJ2-2; TRBD1 agrees at 9 bases. The CDR3 loop spans 15 amino acids. After removal of 3 bases from V and 5 bases from J, the junction contained 4 bases not matched to a gene. Germline CDR1 LNHNV, CDR2 YYDKDF (reference sequence). The CDR3 here is CATSRGQGETGELFF. The CDR3 DNA sequence: TGTGCCACCAGCAGGGGACAGGGCGAGACCGGGGAGCTGTTTTTT.

This chain connects TRBV2 to TRBJ2-6; 7 bases fit TRBD1. After removal of 9 bases from V and 1 base from J, the junction contained 9 bases not matched to a gene. The germline CDR1 and CDR2 sequences are SNHLY and FYNNEI. The CDR3 spans 16 residues. CDR3 loop: CASSGQGVSGANVLTF. CDR3 in DNA: TGTGCCAGTTCAGGCCAGGGGGTTTCTGGGGCCAACGTCCTGACTTTC.

V and J are TRBV27 and TRBJ2-3; TRBD2 aligns across 9 bases. From germline, CDR1 is MNHEY and CDR2 SMNVEV (reference sequence). Trimming took 8 bases from V and 5 from J; bases not matched to a gene: 11. The CDR3 is 15 amino acids. The DNA for the CDR3 is TGTGCCAGCGCCCCCGCGGGGGGGGCGGTAGATACGCAGTATTTT. It codes for CASAPAGGAVDTQYF.

The V call is TRBV9, the J call TRBJ2-2, with D possibly being TRBD1 (8 bases). The CDR3 is 17 amino acids. V lost 0 bases, J lost 3 bases, and 15 bases lay in between. Per the germline V gene, CDR1 is SGDLS and CDR2 is YYNGEE. The CDR3 region has the DNA TGTGCCAGCAGCGTAGCAAGGACAGGGAGGGACACCGGGGAGCTGTTTTTT. It specifies CASSVARTGRDTGELFF.

This chain links TRBV18 with TRBJ2-7; D possibly corresponds to TRBD1 (6 bases). V lost 2 bases and J lost 3, with 23 bases in between. CDR1 is KGHSH and CDR2 is LQKENI in the germline V gene. The CDR3 is 18 residues long. In nucleotides, the CDR3 is TGTGCCAGCTCACCAAAGTCCCCGGGACAAGGCCGATTCTACGAGCAGTACTTC. Protein sequence: CASSPKSPGQGRFYEQYF.

This clone was detected once. The chain links TRBV9 to TRBJ2-3; D is possibly TRBD2 (5 bases). CDR1 is SGDLS and CDR2 is YYNGEE in the germline V gene. Trimming left V 3 bases short and J 4 bases short, with 12 bases between. This CDR3 comprises 14 residues. This chain's CDR3 is CASSAPRGADTQYF. The CDR3 DNA is TGTGCCAGCAGCGCCCCCCGGGGAGCAGATACGCAGTATTTT. The full variable domain, rest sourced from reference TRBV9 and TRBJ2-3, is DSGVTQTPKHLITATGQRVTLRCSPRSGDLSVYWYQQSLDQGLQFLIQYYNGEERAKGNILERFSAQQFPDLHSELNLSSLELGDSALYFCASSAPRGADTQYFGPGTRLTVL.

This clone was recorded once. CDR3 sequence reads: CGTGIDTEAFF. CDR3 DNA sequence: TGTGGTACAGGGATAGACACTGAAGCTTTCTTT. This chain joins TRBV25-1 and TRBJ1-1, with D maybe TRBD1 (6 bases). Germline V lookup: CDR1 MGHDK, CDR2 SYGVNS. The CDR3 has 11 amino acids. Complete variable domain (other parts from reference TRBV25-1 and TRBJ1-1): EADIYQTPRYLVIGTGKKITLECSQTMGHDKMYWYQQDPGMELHLIHYSYGVNSTEKGDLSSESTVSRIRTEHFPLTLESARPSHTSQYLCGTGIDTEAFFGQGTRLTVV.

V usage is TRBV30 and J usage is TRBJ2-7, with D perhaps matching TRBD2 (5 bases). This CDR3 is 15 amino acids long. Trimming pared 1 base from V and 7 bases from J, leaving 20 bases between. From germline, CDR1 is GTSNPN and CDR2 SVGIG (reference sequence). The chain's CDR3 is CAWSDPRPGWNEQYF. CDR3 bases: TGTGCCTGGAGTGATCCAAGACCGGGGTGGAATGAGCAGTACTTC.

The rearrangement links TRBV5-1 to TRBJ1-6, with no clear D. Trimming took 0 bases from V and 13 from J, leaving 5 bases between them. Looked up from germline, CDR1 is SGHRS and CDR2 is YFSETQ. This CDR3 contains 11 residues. The CDR3 sequence is CASSLACPLHF. The CDR3 bases are TGCGCCAGCAGCTTGGCATGTCCCCTCCACTTT.

V and J are TRBV7-3 and TRBJ1-1; D remains unclear. The CDR3 loop spans 17 amino acids. Trimming left V 1 base short and J 3 bases short, with 18 bases between. Germline V gene data show CDR1 as SGHTA and CDR2 as FQGTGA. CDR3: CASSLNSGPLGDTEAFF. CDR3 in DNA: TGTGCCAGCAGCTTAAATTCAGGCCCCCTGGGCGACACTGAAGCTTTCTTT.

J is TRBJ1-1 and V is TRBV29-1; D might be TRBD1 (5 bases). Germline CDR1 SQVTM, CDR2 ANQGSEA. With 7 bases removed from V and 0 bases from J, the gap between germline ends came to 9 bases. CDR3 length: 12 amino acids. Here the CDR3 reads CSGGGMNTEAFF. The CDR3 nucleotides read TGCAGCGGCGGGGGAATGAACACTGAAGCTTTCTTT.

Comment on this clone: Other nucleotide sequences from this sample produce the same CDR3. This chain uses TRBV18 with TRBJ2-2; a weak D match, TRBD1 (5 bases). The germline V gene has CDR1 KGHSH and CDR2 LQKENI. The CDR3 has 15 amino acids. Trimming removed 0 bases at V and 1 base at J, with 6 bases between. CDR3 region: CASSPPTGNTGELFF. Written as DNA, the CDR3 is TGTGCCAGCTCACCACCCACAGGGAACACCGGGGAGCTGTTTTTT.

The V call is TRBV14, the J call TRBJ2-1; TRBD2 matches at 15 bases. Germline V gene lookup returns CDR1 SGHDN and CDR2 FVKESK. V trimming: 2 bases; J trimming: 8 bases; junction bases outside the gene matches: 13. The CDR3 covers 19 residues. CDR3 DNA sequence: TGTGCCAGCAGCCAATCCGGGACTAGCGGGGGGACGCCTCTGGATGAGCAGTTCTTC. Protein product: CASSQSGTSGGTPLDEQFF.

The V call is TRBV21-1, the J call TRBJ1-6; TRBD1, the D gene given by the table, was not confirmed from the DNA. TRBV21-1 is assigned pseudogene status. The CDR3 loop spans 20 amino acids. CDR3 in DNA: TGTGCCAGCAGCAGAGTGGTTTGGCAGGGGCCGGAAGGACGGGATTCACCCCTCCACTTT. Protein: CASSRVVWQGPEGRDSPLHF.

The chain joins TRBV6-5 to TRBJ2-1; the D gene is possibly TRBD2 (7 bases). Germline CDR1 and CDR2: MNHEY and SVGAGI. The CDR3 is 14 residues long. V was trimmed by 5 bases and J by 6 bases, leaving 14 bases between them. The CDR3 loop reads CASSRTRGGNEQFF. The CDR3 nucleotides read TGTGCCAGCAGTCGGACTAGAGGGGGCAATGAGCAGTTCTTC.

The CDR3 here is CASISALTAIPYGYTF. CDR3 coding DNA: TGTGCCAGCATCTCGGCTCTGACAGCAATCCCCTATGGCTACACCTTC. The chain couples TRBV2 to TRBJ1-2; D is possibly TRBD1 (5 bases). Germline V CDR1 and CDR2: SNHLY, FYNNEI. There are 16 residues in the CDR3. The ends were cut back, 7 bases at V and 4 bases at J, with 22 bases in the middle. The complete variable domain, with remaining parts taken from reference TRBV2 and TRBJ1-2, reads EPEVTQTPSHQVTQMGQEVILRCVPISNHLYFYWYRQILGQKVEFLVSFYNNEISEKSEIFDDQFSVERPDGSNFTLKIRSTKLEDSAMYFCASISALTAIPYGYTFGSGTRLTVV.

The CDR3, as DNA: TGTGCCAGCAGGAACAGGGAGTTTTACACCGGGGAGCTGTTTTTT. Translating it yields CASRNREFYTGELFF. The gene calls are TRBV5-6 and TRBJ2-2, with D maybe TRBD1 (6 bases). V was shortened by 5 bases and J by 3 bases, with 14 bases between the two germline ends. Per germline, CDR1 SGHDT and CDR2 YYEEEE. CDR3 length: 15 residues.

The chain's CDR3 is CASSATGTGELFF. Written as DNA, the CDR3 is TGTGCCAGCAGTGCCACAGGGACCGGGGAGCTGTTTTTT. V and J are TRBV6-4 and TRBJ2-2, with a weak D call TRBD1 (6 bases). The CDR3 length is 13 residues. Deletions cut 4 bases from V and 5 bases from J, with 8 bases between. Germline assignment: CDR1 MRHNA and CDR2 SNTAGT.

The rearrangement links TRBV21-1 to TRBJ2-7; TRBD1, the table's D call, lacks a check against the DNA. TRBV21-1 is reported as a pseudogene. This CDR3 has 13 residues. The chain's CDR3 is CASSMTGGTVQYF. The CDR3 nucleotides read TGTGCCAGCAGCATGACAGGGGGAACGGTGCAGTACTTC.

In nucleotides, the CDR3 is TGTGCCAGCAGTCGGGGAATGGAGGATACGCAGTATTTT. Translated, it gives CASSRGMEDTQYF. The chain couples TRBV6-5 to TRBJ2-3, with a possible D match to TRBD2 (5 bases). Trimming removed 5 bases from V and 6 bases from J, with 12 bases in between. Germline V CDR1 and CDR2: MNHEY, SVGAGI. This CDR3 is built from 13 residues.

Comment on this clone: A junction end diverges from the germline sequence, so it may reflect a read error. This chain joins TRBV7-9 and TRBJ1-6; D remains ambiguous. The CDR3 spans 13 residues. CDR1 SEHNR and CDR2 FQNEAQ come from the germline V gene (reference sequence). The CDR3 nucleotides are TGTGCCAGCAGCCCCTCCCATAATTCACCCCTCCACTTT. This sequence encodes CASSPSHNSPLHF.